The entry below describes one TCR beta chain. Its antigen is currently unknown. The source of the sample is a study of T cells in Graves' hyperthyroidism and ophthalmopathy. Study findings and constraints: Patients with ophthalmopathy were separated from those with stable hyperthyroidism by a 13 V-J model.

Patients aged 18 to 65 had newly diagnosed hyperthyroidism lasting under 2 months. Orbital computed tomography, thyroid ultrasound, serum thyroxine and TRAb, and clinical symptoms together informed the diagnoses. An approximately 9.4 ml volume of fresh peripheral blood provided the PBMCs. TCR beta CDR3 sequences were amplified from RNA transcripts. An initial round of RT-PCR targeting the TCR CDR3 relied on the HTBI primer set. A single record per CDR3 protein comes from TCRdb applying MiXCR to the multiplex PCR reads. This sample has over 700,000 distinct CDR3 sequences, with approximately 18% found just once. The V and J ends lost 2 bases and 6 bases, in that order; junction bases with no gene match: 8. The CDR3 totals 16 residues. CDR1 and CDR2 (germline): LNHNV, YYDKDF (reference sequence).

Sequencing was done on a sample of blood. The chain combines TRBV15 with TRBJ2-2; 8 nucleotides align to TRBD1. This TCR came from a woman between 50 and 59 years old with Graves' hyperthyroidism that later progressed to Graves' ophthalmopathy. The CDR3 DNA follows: TGTGCCACCAGCAGACGTGGACAGGGTGATCCCGGGGAGCTGTTTTTT. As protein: CATSRRGQGDPGELFF.